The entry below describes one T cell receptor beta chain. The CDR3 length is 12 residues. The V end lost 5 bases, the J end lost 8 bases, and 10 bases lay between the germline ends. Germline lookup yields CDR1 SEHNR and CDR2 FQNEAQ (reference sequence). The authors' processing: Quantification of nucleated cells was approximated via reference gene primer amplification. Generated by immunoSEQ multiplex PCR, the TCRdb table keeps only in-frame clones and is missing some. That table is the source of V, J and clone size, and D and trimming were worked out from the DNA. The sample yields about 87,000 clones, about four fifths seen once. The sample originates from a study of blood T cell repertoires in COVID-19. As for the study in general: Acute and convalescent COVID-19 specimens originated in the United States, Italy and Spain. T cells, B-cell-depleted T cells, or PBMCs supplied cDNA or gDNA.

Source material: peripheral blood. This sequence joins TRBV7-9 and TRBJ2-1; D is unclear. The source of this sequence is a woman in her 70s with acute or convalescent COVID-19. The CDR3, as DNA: TGTGCCAGCAGCCCTACGGGTTATGAGCAGTTCTTC. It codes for CASSPTGYEQFF.